The 22 T cell receptor beta chains below all came from one sample that was sequenced in a study of blood T cell dynamics during melanoma immunotherapy (dated by TCRdb to the early 2020s). Taken with the paper, the label for time point translates to: pre-treatment baseline. The library relied on the immunoSEQ multiplex PCR assay. TCRdb stores this immuneACCESS table with in-frame sequences only. Part of the clones is absent; in the studies checked, under half of the shortfall reflects unresolved V genes, and no reason is known for the rest. The sample includes around 5,000 clones, with about 87% observed a single time. The ten largest clones add up to approximately 17% of the sample. This material consisted of blood, taken from a patient treated with checkpoint blockade. All receptors derive from a human donor with melanoma.

The chain combines TRBV18 with TRBJ2-5, with a weak D call TRBD2 (6 bases). Germline values: CDR1 KGHSH, CDR2 LQKENI. V was shortened by 0 bases and J by 2 bases, with 10 bases between the two germline ends. This CDR3 spans 15 amino acids. The CDR3, as DNA: TGTGCCAGCTCACCACCCATTAGCGGTCAAGAGACCCAGTACTTC. The encoded protein is CASSPPISGQETQYF.

The J gene is TRBJ2-1, the V gene TRBV6-1, with 10 positions matching TRBD2. The V gene's germline CDR1 is MNHNS and CDR2 SASEGT. The CDR3 runs 14 residues. V was pared by 7 bases and J by 9 bases, with 9 bases of the junction left unmatched. The CDR3 spells CASMVAGGHLEQFF. CDR3 sequence (DNA): TGTGCCAGCATGGTAGCGGGAGGTCACCTTGAGCAGTTCTTC.

The rearrangement joins TRBV28 to TRBJ2-7, with no clear D. V was shortened by 6 bases and J by 4 bases, with 7 bases between the two germline ends. The CDR3 totals 11 residues. Germline CDR1 and CDR2: MDHEN and SYDVKM. The CDR3 reads CASRANYEQYF. CDR3 bases: TGTGCCAGCAGGGCCAATTACGAGCAGTACTTC.

The rearrangement uses TRBV5-1 and TRBJ2-1, with TRBD2 identical over 13 bases. This CDR3 spans 15 amino acids. Germline V gene sequence: CDR1 SGHRS, CDR2 YFSETQ. V lost 3 bases to trimming and J lost 10 bases; unmatched junction nucleotides: 7. The CDR3 sequence: CASSYGTSGTGEQFF. The CDR3 DNA reads TGCGCCAGCAGCTACGGGACTAGCGGGACGGGAGAGCAGTTCTTC.

The chain recombines TRBV10-1 with TRBJ2-7, with unresolved D. The CDR3 sequence is 11 residues long. Germline values: CDR1 WNHNN, CDR2 SYGVQD (reference sequence). Trimming took off 6 bases at V and 5 bases at J, with 8 bases between the two ends. CDR3 protein: CASSDADEQYF. The CDR3 DNA reads TGCGCCAGCAGCGACGCGGACGAGCAGTACTTC.

V is TRBV2 and J is TRBJ1-5, with 12 bases identical to TRBD1. This CDR3 region has 17 residues. The J segment lost 0 bases and the V segment lost 8 bases, leaving 8 bases of the junction unmatched. Looked up from germline, CDR1 is SNHLY and CDR2 is FYNNEI. The CDR3 spells CASQGQGAGYSNQPQHF. The CDR3 nucleotides read TGTGCCAGCCAGGGACAGGGGGCCGGTTATAGCAATCAGCCCCAGCATTTT.

This clone was recorded once. The chain couples TRBV6-5 to TRBJ2-1, with no clear D. The germline gives CDR1 MNHEY, CDR2 SVGAGI. The CDR3 consists of 13 residues. V was pared by 0 bases and J by 8 bases, with 8 bases between. Here the CDR3 reads CASSYSRLDEQFF. The CDR3, as DNA: TGTGCCAGCAGTTACTCGAGGTTGGATGAGCAGTTCTTC.

This chain connects TRBV30 to TRBJ2-5, with D uncertain. Matching the DNA end better, TRBJ2-7 makes the J call doubtful. Per the germline V gene, CDR1 is GTSNPN and CDR2 is SVGIG (reference sequence). The CDR3 loop spans 13 amino acids. This chain's CDR3 is CAWRGAKTYEQYF. The CDR3 coding sequence is TGTGCCTGGAGGGGCGCAAAAACCTACGAGCAGTACTTC.

The chain combines TRBV7-2 with TRBJ1-2, with D unresolved. Germline CDR1 and CDR2: SGHTA and FQGNSA. The CDR3 spans 13 residues. Trimming took 2 bases from V and 5 from J, leaving 9 bases between them. This CDR3 reads CASSLNPQYGYTF. Here the CDR3 DNA reads TGTGCCAGCAGCTTAAACCCCCAGTATGGCTACACCTTC.

This rearrangement joins TRBV5-1 to TRBJ1-2; 7 bases fit TRBD1. The germline CDR1 and CDR2 sequences are SGHRS and YFSETQ. V shed 3 bases and J 4 bases; nucleotides not matched to a gene: 3. This CDR3 has 13 residues. The CDR3 sequence: CASSSQGGYGYTF. DNA for the CDR3: TGCGCCAGCAGCTCCCAGGGGGGCTATGGCTACACCTTC.

The chain employs TRBV7-2 and TRBJ1-4, with 9 bases matching TRBD1. The CDR3 is 16 residues long. Looked up from germline, CDR1 is SGHTA and CDR2 is FQGNSA. V gave up 1 base and J gave up 8 bases; unmatched junction bases: 8. CDR3 nucleotide sequence: TGTGCCAGCAGCTTAGGTTCGGGACAGGGACGGGAAAAACTGTTTTTT. Translating it yields CASSLGSGQGREKLFF.

The chain has TRBV5-1 and TRBJ2-3, with D possibly being TRBD2 (5 bases). The CDR3 runs to 9 residues. The germline CDR1 and CDR2 sequences are SGHRS and YFSETQ. Trimming took 10 bases from V and 5 from J, leaving 5 bases between them. Here the CDR3 DNA reads TGCGCCGGAGGAGATACGCAGTATTTT. Translating it yields CAGGDTQYF.

This clone is a singleton in its sample. The junction departs from the called germline gene at one end, perhaps through a read error. This chain links TRBV7-9 with TRBJ1-2, with D possibly being TRBD1 (6 bases). Germline CDR1 and CDR2: SEHNR and FQNEAQ (reference sequence). The CDR3 runs 15 residues. The CDR3 DNA reads TGTGCCAGCAGCGTAGCCTCGGACAGACGATATGGCTACACCTTC. Protein sequence: CASSVASDRRYGYTF.

J is TRBJ1-2 and V is TRBV7-2; 9 bases align to TRBD1. CDR1 is SGHTA, CDR2 FQGNSA, per germline. This CDR3 is built from 14 residues. J gave up 8 bases and V 5 bases, and 9 bases lay outside the gene matches. CDR3 in amino acids: CASSRRTGAGGYTF. DNA of the CDR3: TGTGCCAGCAGCAGACGGACAGGGGCGGGAGGCTACACCTTC.

The table lists this clone with a count of one. The CDR3: CARSHRNQETQYF. The CDR3, as DNA: TGTGCCAGAAGCCATAGGAATCAAGAGACCCAGTACTTC. The chain is built from TRBV5-3 and TRBJ2-5; D is unresolved. TRBV5-3 is an ORF for which the function is uncertain. This CDR3 spans 13 amino acids. With 4 bases removed from V and 2 bases from J, the gap between germline ends came to 9 bases.

This clone was detected a few times. The genes are TRBV11-2 and TRBJ1-1; D not resolved. Per the germline V gene, CDR1 is SGHAT and CDR2 is FQNNGV. V lost 0 bases to trimming and J lost 4 bases, with 15 bases between them. There are 16 residues in the CDR3. In nucleotides, the CDR3 is TGTGCCAGCAGCTTAGATCGGCCGGGGTGGAGCACTGAAGCTTTCTTT. Its translation: CASSLDRPGWSTEAFF.

This clone occurred once. The chain couples TRBV27 to TRBJ2-6; D is uncertain. Per germline, CDR1 MNHEY and CDR2 SMNVEV (reference sequence). This CDR3 is 16 amino acids long. Trimming took off 4 bases at V and 2 bases at J, with 12 bases between the two ends. This CDR3 reads CASSSITLAGANVLTF. CDR3 coding DNA: TGTGCCAGCAGTTCTATTACTCTGGCTGGGGCCAACGTCCTGACTTTC.

The CDR3 DNA reads TGTGCCAGCAGCTTAGCGTTGACAGCCCACACTGAAGCTTTCTTT. As protein: CASSLALTAHTEAFF. The chain uses TRBV7-2 and TRBJ1-1; possibly TRBD1 for D (5 bases). Trimming shortened V by 0 bases and J by 3 bases, and 11 bases separated the two germline ends. The CDR3 runs to 15 residues. Per the germline V gene, CDR1 is SGHTA and CDR2 is FQGNSA.

The V gene is TRBV7-2, the J gene TRBJ1-2, with TRBD1 as a possible D gene (5 bases). Germline V gene data show CDR1 as SGHTA and CDR2 as FQGNSA. Trimming left V 1 base short and J 0 bases short, with 15 bases between. The CDR3 totals 17 residues. The CDR3 sequence: CASSLGSGTAANYGYTF. CDR3 DNA: TGTGCCAGCAGCTTAGGTTCGGGGACCGCAGCTAACTATGGCTACACCTTC.

J is TRBJ2-3 and V is TRBV10-2; 7 nucleotides align to TRBD2. The CDR3 covers 14 residues. The trim removed 10 bases at V and 0 bases at J, leaving 7 bases unmatched. In germline, CDR1 is WSHSY, CDR2 SAAADI. CDR3 in amino acids: CATGRPGSTDTQYF. Written as DNA, the CDR3 is TGCGCCACCGGGAGGCCGGGAAGCACAGATACGCAGTATTTT.

V is TRBV5-5 and J is TRBJ2-3; D gene uncertain. The CDR3 spans 15 residues. Germline V CDR1 and CDR2: SGHKS, YYEKEE (reference sequence). Trimming removed 0 bases from V and 1 base from J, with 9 bases in between. Here the CDR3 DNA reads TGTGCCAGCAGCTTGGTAGCAGTTCGCACAGATACGCAGTATTTT. Protein product: CASSLVAVRTDTQYF.

This chain joins TRBV6-6 and TRBJ1-1, with a weak D call TRBD1 (5 bases). CDR1 and CDR2 from the germline V gene are MNHNY and SVGAGI (reference sequence). Trimming removed 4 bases from V and 3 bases from J, with 15 bases in between. The CDR3 totals 15 residues. The CDR3 DNA follows: TGTGCCAGCAGTTCGTTATCGCTGGGGGACACTGAAGCTTTCTTT. Its protein product is CASSSLSLGDTEAFF.